This passage covers 20 T cell receptor beta chains from one sample sequenced in a study of blood T cell repertoires in COVID-19 (dated by TCRdb to between 2020 and 2021). Libraries were prepared through the immunoSEQ multiplex PCR assay. TCRdb retrieved this table from immuneACCESS and kept in-frame rearrangements only. Not all clones are present; in checked studies, unresolved V genes account for under half, and no reason is known for the remainder. This sample has around 120,000 clones in its table, and approximately 80% of those were observed once. The top ten clonotypes cover approximately 7% of the sample. Sequenced: peripheral blood. These TCRs come from a man between 65 and 79 years old with active or convalescent COVID-19.

V is TRBV4-3 and J is TRBJ2-5, with a weak D call TRBD1 (7 bases). The CDR3 spans 15 residues. Trimming took off 0 bases at V and 3 bases at J, with 11 bases between the two ends. CDR1 is LGHNA, CDR2 YSLEER, per germline. The CDR3 here is CASSQDSRGEETQYF. In DNA, the CDR3 is TGCGCCAGCAGCCAAGATTCCAGGGGGGAAGAGACCCAGTACTTC.

This chain joins TRBV5-6 and TRBJ1-2; D possibly corresponds to TRBD1 (5 bases). V was shortened by 4 bases and J by 6 bases, with 16 bases between the two germline ends. Germline CDR1 SGHDT, CDR2 YYEEEE. The CDR3 is made up of 14 amino acids. CDR3 in amino acids: CASSPDAGGHGYTF. Here the CDR3 DNA reads TGTGCCAGCAGCCCCGATGCGGGGGGTCATGGCTACACCTTC. Based on the CDR3 plus reference TRBV5-6 and TRBJ1-2, the full variable domain is DAGVTQSPTHLIKTRGQQVTLRCSPKSGHDTVSWYQQALGQGPQFIFQYYEEEERQRGNFPDRFSGHQFPNYSSELNVNALLLGDSALYLCASSPDAGGHGYTFGSGTRLTVV.

This rearrangement joins TRBV28 to TRBJ1-2; weak D call: TRBD1 (5 bases). The CDR3 consists of 13 residues. V lost 7 bases and J 8 bases, leaving 17 bases between the germline ends. Germline V lookup: CDR1 MDHEN, CDR2 SYDVKM. The chain's CDR3 is CASTPGGDLGYTF. The CDR3 coding sequence is TGTGCCAGCACTCCCGGGGGGGATCTCGGCTACACCTTC.

There are a few counts of this clone. One end of the junction varies from germline; a read error may be responsible. This chain joins TRBV7-7 and TRBJ1-2, with 8 bases identical to TRBD1. This CDR3 region has 17 residues. The germline CDR1 and CDR2 sequences are SSHAT and FNYEAQ (reference sequence). This chain's CDR3 is CASSEPWTGPEDYGYTF. DNA for the CDR3: TGTGCTAGCAGCGAACCTTGGACAGGGCCTGAGGACTATGGCTACACCTTC.

The chain carries TRBV4-1 and TRBJ1-2; 7 bases fit TRBD1. Germline V CDR1 and CDR2: MGHRA, YSYEKL. V lost 0 bases, J lost 7 bases, and 5 bases stayed unmatched. The CDR3 consists of 14 residues. CDR3 in amino acids: CASSQERQGSGYTF. The CDR3 DNA reads as TGCGCCAGCAGCCAAGAAAGACAGGGAAGTGGCTACACCTTC.

The gene calls are TRBV6-1 and TRBJ1-3; D unclear. V was trimmed by 3 bases and J by 0 bases, leaving 9 bases between them. Germline-derived CDR1 and CDR2 are MNHNS and SASEGT. The CDR3 runs 15 residues. The CDR3 spells CASSESGVSGNTIYF. The CDR3 DNA is TGTGCCAGCAGTGAGTCAGGCGTCTCTGGAAACACCATATATTTT.

J is TRBJ2-2 and V is TRBV19, with a tentative D call TRBD2 (6 bases). Deletions cut 9 bases from V and 4 bases from J, with 18 bases between. Germline V gene data show CDR1 as LNHDA and CDR2 as SQIVND (reference sequence). The CDR3 has 15 amino acids. The CDR3 is CASQRAGRGTGELFF. In DNA, the CDR3 is TGTGCCAGCCAGAGGGCGGGGCGGGGCACCGGGGAGCTGTTTTTT.

In this sample, this clone turned up once. The chain links TRBV9 to TRBJ2-1; D is uncertain. V lost 0 bases and J 3 bases, leaving 7 bases between the germline ends. The CDR3 consists of 14 residues. Germline CDR1 is SGDLS and CDR2 is YYNGEE. CDR3 coding DNA: TGTGCCAGCAGCGTAGGTGGCTTCTACAATGAGCAGTTCTTC. This codes for CASSVGGFYNEQFF. Using reference TRBV9 and TRBJ2-1 for the parts outside the CDR3, the full variable domain is DSGVTQTPKHLITATGQRVTLRCSPRSGDLSVYWYQQSLDQGLQFLIQYYNGEERAKGNILERFSAQQFPDLHSELNLSSLELGDSALYFCASSVGGFYNEQFFGPGTRLTVL.

This clone occurred once. This sequence joins TRBV5-1 and TRBJ2-1; 11 bases fit TRBD2. This CDR3 is 15 amino acids long. J gave up 9 bases and V 1 base, and 6 bases lay outside the gene matches. Germline lookup yields CDR1 SGHRS and CDR2 YFSETQ. The CDR3 reads CASSLTASGRLEQFF. Written as DNA, the CDR3 is TGCGCCAGCAGCTTGACGGCTAGCGGGAGGCTTGAGCAGTTCTTC. The full variable domain, rest sourced from reference TRBV5-1 and TRBJ2-1, is KAGVTQTPRYLIKTRGQQVTLSCSPISGHRSVSWYQQTPGQGLQFLFEYFSETQRNKGNFPGRFSGRQFSNSRSEMNVSTLELGDSALYLCASSLTASGRLEQFFGPGTRLTVL.

The V call is TRBV5-1, the J call TRBJ1-5; D might be TRBD1 (5 bases). Trimming shortened V by 0 bases and J by 4 bases, and 11 bases separated the two germline ends. This CDR3 has 15 residues. CDR1 SGHRS and CDR2 YFSETQ come from the germline V gene. The CDR3 DNA reads as TGCGCCAGCAGCTTGGATGGGACTCAAAATCAGCCCCAGCATTTT. Its protein product is CASSLDGTQNQPQHF.

This clone was recorded only once. This chain connects TRBV9 to TRBJ2-7; 7 bases agree with TRBD1. Germline V gives CDR1 SGDLS, CDR2 YYNGEE. This CDR3 has 14 residues. Trimming took 4 bases from V and 2 from J; bases not matched to a gene: 6. The CDR3 sequence is CASSPTTGAYEQYF. The CDR3 nucleotides read TGTGCCAGCAGCCCAACAACAGGGGCCTACGAGCAGTACTTC.

The rearrangement uses TRBV7-6 and TRBJ1-6; D is possibly TRBD1 (5 bases). The CDR3 extends over 15 amino acids. Trimming left V 0 bases short and J 9 bases short, with 12 bases between. Looked up from germline, CDR1 is SGHVS and CDR2 is FNYEAQ. CDR3 sequence (DNA): TGTGCCAGCAGCTTAGCTAGTCAGGGCCGTTCACCCCTCCACTTT. It encodes CASSLASQGRSPLHF.

The chain has TRBV2 and TRBJ2-7, with D uncertain. V shed 7 bases and J shed 0 bases, with 7 bases lying between them. This CDR3 region has 12 residues. Germline CDR1 SNHLY, CDR2 FYNNEI. In DNA form, the CDR3 reads TGTGCCAGCATCCTCAGCTCCTACGAGCAGTACTTC. Protein sequence: CASILSSYEQYF.

The gene calls are TRBV5-1 and TRBJ2-7; unclear D gene. The CDR3 covers 14 residues. V dropped 0 bases and J dropped 0 bases, with 7 bases sitting between them. CDR1 and CDR2 (germline): SGHRS, YFSETQ. The CDR3 nucleotides are TGCGCCAGCAGCTTGGGCTGGGCCTCCTACGAGCAGTACTTC. It codes for CASSLGWASYEQYF.

V usage is TRBV27 and J usage is TRBJ2-5; no definite D call. In germline, CDR1 is MNHEY, CDR2 SMNVEV (reference sequence). CDR3 size: 14 residues. Trimming removed 5 bases from V and 5 bases from J, with 15 bases in between. The CDR3 DNA reads as TGTGCCAGCAGTAAGGCCAACATGCGGGAGACCCAGTACTTC. Translation gives CASSKANMRETQYF.

The J gene is TRBJ2-1, the V gene TRBV4-1; 10 nucleotides line up with TRBD2. This CDR3 has 18 amino acids. V gave up 0 bases and J gave up 7 bases; unmatched junction bases: 12. Germline V CDR1 and CDR2: MGHRA, YSYEKL. CDR3: CASSQDMAGASGRNEQFF. The CDR3 DNA is TGCGCCAGCAGCCAAGATATGGCAGGGGCTAGCGGGAGAAATGAGCAGTTCTTC.

This clone was detected once. The V and J genes are TRBV11-3 and TRBJ1-2; TRBD1 matches 7 bases. With V trimmed by 1 base and J by 4 bases, 9 bases remained unmatched. Germline V gene data show CDR1 as SGHNT and CDR2 as YENEEA. This CDR3 is built from 16 residues. The CDR3 DNA is TGTGCCAGCAGCTTAGGAAGACAGGGCCGGGGCTATGGCTACACCTTC. Translating it yields CASSLGRQGRGYGYTF.

This clone was found a few times. J is TRBJ1-1 and V is TRBV7-9, with a possible D match to TRBD1 (6 bases). The CDR3 loop spans 13 amino acids. Germline V gives CDR1 SEHNR, CDR2 FQNEAQ (reference sequence). V was trimmed by 2 bases and J by 8 bases, leaving 12 bases between them. DNA of the CDR3: TGTGCCAGCAGCTTAATGTCGGACAGCGAAGCTTTCTTT. Encoded protein: CASSLMSDSEAFF.

The rearrangement links TRBV29-1 to TRBJ2-7; possibly TRBD1 for D (6 bases). V was pared by 7 bases and J by 4 bases, with 17 bases between. CDR3 length: 13 amino acids. Germline V gene sequence: CDR1 SQVTM, CDR2 ANQGSEA. The CDR3 protein is CSGKKQGSYEQYF. Written as DNA, the CDR3 is TGCAGCGGGAAGAAACAGGGCTCGTACGAGCAGTACTTC.

This chain connects TRBV2 to TRBJ2-7, with 7 bases fitting TRBD2. J was trimmed by 2 bases and V by 8 bases; bases with no gene match: 9. This CDR3 is built from 14 residues. Looked up from germline, CDR1 is SNHLY and CDR2 is FYNNEI. The CDR3 region has the DNA TGTGCCAGCCGGACGGGGGGAGGAACCTACGAGCAGTACTTC. Amino acids: CASRTGGGTYEQYF. Drawing the rest from reference TRBV2 and TRBJ2-7, the complete variable domain is EPEVTQTPSHQVTQMGQEVILRCVPISNHLYFYWYRQILGQKVEFLVSFYNNEISEKSEIFDDQFSVERPDGSNFTLKIRSTKLEDSAMYFCASRTGGGTYEQYFGPGTRLTVT.